These T cell receptor beta chains were read from a single sample in a study of T cell changes during pregnancy in multiple sclerosis. Repertoires were generated with immunoSEQ multiplex PCR, while TCRdb's copy carries only in-frame clones and drops some. Among over 50,000 clones listed, 90% were seen once. The sample consisted of peripheral blood, taken in the first trimester of pregnancy. These TCRs come from a female donor in good health, enrolled as a control in a pregnancy study. Each CDR3 is given without its conserved first and last residue.

CDR3 protein	CDR3 length	V gene	J gene
ATRGGTSLYEQY	12	TRBV11-3	TRBJ2-7
ASSLTGGMGNEQF	13	TRBV7-9	TRBJ2-1
ASSGTGYMNTEAF	13	TRBV28	TRBJ1-1
ASSQDLGQVGSGNTIY	16	TRBV4-2	TRBJ1-3
ASSLDDRGTYEQY	13	TRBV18	TRBJ2-7
ASSIGGQGVPYEQY	14	TRBV19	TRBJ2-7
ASSSPRTQGIYYEQY	15	TRBV28	TRBJ2-7
AISDAGTNSGELF	13	TRBV10-3	TRBJ2-2
ASSSGSGQGAYGYT	14	TRBV5-1	TRBJ1-2
ASLPARTGEQY	11	TRBV2	TRBJ2-7
ASSPRRRGQGYT	12	TRBV10-1	TRBJ1-2
ASTDRGNSPLH	11	TRBV27	TRBJ1-6
ASSRQQGYEQY	11	TRBV6-5	TRBJ2-7
ASSLGTGRQPQH	12	TRBV5-6	TRBJ1-5
ASSSPEGAPQH	11	TRBV27	TRBJ1-5
ASSDGRFMNQPQH	13	TRBV10-2	TRBJ1-5